This T cell receptor beta chain was recovered during a study of T cells after yellow fever vaccination. About the research overall: Those fractions that held only low numbers of cells were prepared using the SMART-Seq v4 Ultra Low Input RNA kit.

Findings and caveats of the study: Primary-vaccination clones mostly resurfaced post-booster (96% CD4, under 90% CD8).

TCRdb called the 5' RACE reads again in MiXCR, with one record for every CDR3 protein. The sample yields some 250,000 distinct CDR3 sequences, about 3.9% seen once. In this sample, this clonotype turned up many times. Its antigen is currently unknown. The material sequenced was PBMCs, taken 15 days after the yellow fever booster vaccination. The sequence came from a man between 18 and 29 years old who received the YFV17D yellow fever vaccine.

Written as DNA, the CDR3 is TGTGCCAGCAGCTTGTGGGGGGCGGGTGAGCAGTACTTC. This codes for CASSLWGAGEQYF. The chain has TRBV5-4 and TRBJ2-7; D assignment may be TRBD1 or TRBD2 (6 bases each). V was trimmed by 1 base and J by 7 bases, leaving 12 bases between them. This CDR3 has 13 residues. Germline lookup yields CDR1 SGHNT and CDR2 YYREEE (reference sequence).